What follows are 25 T cell receptor beta chains derived from one specimen sequenced in a study of glioma-infiltrating T cells after dendritic cell vaccination. Time point defined: after dendritic cell vaccination, including at tumor progression/relapse. TCRdb keeps only in-frame clones here, not all; method: immunoSEQ multiplex PCR. The sample records some 10,000 clones, 81% being singletons. Sequencing was performed on blood, taken after dendritic cell vaccination. These receptors were obtained from a human donor with glioblastoma.

This chain joins TRBV9 and TRBJ1-5; D is possibly TRBD1 (6 bases). The CDR3 has 16 amino acids. Germline V CDR1 and CDR2: SGDLS, YYNGEE. V lost 0 bases to trimming and J lost 1 base, with 11 bases between them. The CDR3 is CASSVGSGVSNQPQHF. The CDR3 bases are TGTGCCAGCAGCGTAGGATCAGGGGTGAGCAATCAGCCCCAGCATTTT.

The V call is TRBV7-3, the J call TRBJ2-5, with 7 bases aligning to TRBD2. V lost 0 bases, J lost 10 bases, and 5 bases stayed unmatched. CDR1 and CDR2 (germline): SGHTA, FQGTGA. This CDR3 has 13 residues. The CDR3 bases are TGTGCCAGCAGCTTAACTTCCGGGGGGAGCCAGTACTTC. It is translated as CASSLTSGGSQYF.

This chain uses TRBV7-2 with TRBJ2-7, with TRBD1 matching 7 bases. V lost 5 bases, J lost 0 bases, and 4 bases stayed unmatched. The CDR3 covers 14 residues. Germline assignment: CDR1 SGHTA and CDR2 FQGNSA. The CDR3 protein is CASSLGQSSYEQYF. The CDR3 DNA sequence: TGTGCCAGCAGCCTGGGACAGAGCTCCTACGAGCAGTACTTC.

The chain links TRBV6-6 to TRBJ2-2; D unresolved. From germline, CDR1 is MNHNY and CDR2 SVGAGI (reference sequence). V lost 6 bases and J 5 bases, leaving 7 bases between the germline ends. CDR3 size: 12 residues. In DNA form, the CDR3 reads TGTGCCAGCAGAACAAAAACCGGGGAGCTGTTTTTT. Translation: CASRTKTGELFF.

This clone was recorded once. This chain joins TRBV30 and TRBJ2-3, with TRBD2 as a possible D gene (6 bases). The CDR3 covers 16 residues. Germline assignment: CDR1 GTSNPN and CDR2 SVGIG (reference sequence). V gave up 0 bases and J gave up 5 bases, with 18 bases separating them. CDR3 nucleotide sequence: TGTGCCTGGAGTGTCCGAGGGCTAAGGGGAGGAGATACGCAGTATTTT. It is translated as CAWSVRGLRGGDTQYF.

The chain couples TRBV6-6 to TRBJ2-7, with 11 bases matching TRBD1. Germline CDR1 and CDR2: MNHNY and SVGAGI (reference sequence). V lost 5 bases to trimming and J lost 3 bases; unmatched junction nucleotides: 3. CDR3 length equals 14 residues. CDR3 DNA sequence: TGTGCCAGCAGTAGGGGACAGGGGGTCTACGAGCAGTACTTC. Its translation: CASSRGQGVYEQYF.

The V gene is TRBV18, the J gene TRBJ1-1; TRBD1 matches 9 bases. Trimming removed 6 bases from V and 1 base from J; junction bases left unmatched: 9. Germline-derived CDR1 and CDR2 are KGHSH and LQKENI. The CDR3 consists of 16 residues. CDR3 DNA sequence: TGTGCCAGCTCCCTCCAACCGGGACAGGGGAACACTGAAGCTTTCTTT. Protein sequence: CASSLQPGQGNTEAFF.

The chain has TRBV4-1 and TRBJ2-7, with TRBD2 matching over 7 bases. Unmatched junction bases numbered 5, after V lost 4 bases and J lost 2 bases. This CDR3 region has 14 residues. Germline CDR1 reads MGHRA; CDR2 reads YSYEKL. The CDR3 region is CASSPWTSAYEQYF. The CDR3 DNA reads TGCGCCAGCAGCCCTTGGACTAGTGCCTACGAGCAGTACTTC.

The chain employs TRBV5-4 and TRBJ1-4; 8 positions match TRBD1. The germline V gene encodes CDR1 SGHNT and CDR2 YYREEE (reference sequence). CDR3 size: 16 residues. V gave up 3 bases and J gave up 4 bases; unmatched junction bases: 8. The CDR3 sequence is CASSSGTGFGNEKLFF. CDR3 nucleotide sequence: TGTGCCAGCAGCTCGGGGACAGGATTTGGTAATGAAAAACTGTTTTTT.

The table lists this clone with a few counts. The genes are TRBV7-9 and TRBJ2-1, with D perhaps matching TRBD2 (5 bases). The V gene's germline CDR1 is SEHNR and CDR2 FQNEAQ (reference sequence). The V and J ends lost 3 bases and 9 bases respectively, with 15 bases between them. CDR3 length equals 14 residues. The CDR3 DNA reads as TGTGCCAGCAGCTTGGGTAGCGCGGCAAGTGAGCAGTTCTTC. Protein: CASSLGSAASEQFF.

The chain combines TRBV5-6 with TRBJ2-3; TRBD2 matches 8 bases. Per germline, CDR1 SGHDT and CDR2 YYEEEE. The trim removed 0 bases at V and 6 bases at J, leaving 6 bases unmatched. The CDR3 length is 15 residues. CDR3 protein: CASSLGAGVKDTQYF. For the CDR3, the DNA is TGTGCCAGCAGCTTGGGAGCGGGAGTAAAGGATACGCAGTATTTT.

This clone has just one count. J is TRBJ1-5 and V is TRBV29-1; D remains ambiguous. The germline V gene has CDR1 SQVTM and CDR2 ANQGSEA. The ends were cut back, 4 bases at V and 0 bases at J, with 7 bases in the middle. There are 13 residues in the CDR3. CDR3 nucleotide sequence: TGCAGCGTTGCCCAGGATAGCAATCAGCCCCAGCATTTT. Amino acids: CSVAQDSNQPQHF.

The chain links TRBV5-1 to TRBJ2-7; possible D gene TRBD2, 5 bases. Looked up from germline, CDR1 is SGHRS and CDR2 is YFSETQ. Deletions cut 0 bases from V and 1 base from J, with 8 bases between. This CDR3 contains 14 residues. CDR3 sequence: CASSLVLASYEQYF. CDR3 DNA sequence: TGCGCCAGCAGCTTGGTTCTAGCTTCCTACGAGCAGTACTTC.

This clone was counted a few times. The CDR3 here is CASSQEGGLRPSFF. The CDR3 region has the DNA TGCGCCAGCAGCCAAGAAGGGGGTTTGCGCCCCTCGTTCTTC. The gene calls are TRBV4-1 and TRBJ2-1, with D perhaps TRBD1 (6 bases). Trimming removed 0 bases from V and 15 bases from J, with 18 bases in between. In germline, CDR1 is MGHRA, CDR2 YSYEKL. The CDR3 spans 14 residues.

V and J are TRBV6-5 and TRBJ2-3; 7 positions agree with TRBD2. The CDR3 runs to 14 residues. The germline V gene encodes CDR1 MNHEY and CDR2 SVGAGI. Trimming removed 8 bases from V and 2 bases from J; junction bases left unmatched: 7. This CDR3 reads CASYGGRDTDTQYF. The CDR3 region has the DNA TGTGCCAGCTATGGCGGGAGAGACACAGATACGCAGTATTTT.

This chain links TRBV7-6 with TRBJ2-1; 11 nucleotides match TRBD2. Germline lookup yields CDR1 SGHVS and CDR2 FNYEAQ. The CDR3 loop spans 19 amino acids. Germline trimming cut 2 bases from V and 1 base from J; bases unmatched to any gene: 10. CDR3 residues: CASSLRIRLAGNSYNEQFF. DNA of the CDR3: TGTGCCAGCAGCTTACGGATCCGACTAGCGGGGAATTCCTACAATGAGCAGTTCTTC.

This clone was detected only once. The chain is built from TRBV6-1 and TRBJ1-2; D gene uncertain. From germline, CDR1 is MNHNS and CDR2 SASEGT. The V and J ends lost 5 bases and 4 bases respectively, with 17 bases between them. The CDR3 length is 15 residues. The CDR3, as DNA: TGTGCCAGCAGTTCAATTGGAGCGGCCAGCTATGGCTACACCTTC. Protein: CASSSIGAASYGYTF.

The chain employs TRBV29-1 and TRBJ2-2; 10 bases are a match to TRBD1. This CDR3 region has 13 residues. Germline lookup yields CDR1 SQVTM and CDR2 ANQGSEA. With V trimmed by 4 bases and J by 4 bases, 0 bases remained unmatched. The CDR3 DNA sequence: TGCAGCGTTGGGACAGGGGGCACCGGGGAGCTGTTTTTT. It yields the protein CSVGTGGTGELFF.

The chain is built from TRBV7-2 and TRBJ2-2; 11 bases fit TRBD2. CDR1 and CDR2 from the germline V gene are SGHTA and FQGNSA. This CDR3 is 16 amino acids long. J was trimmed by 4 bases and V by 5 bases; bases with no gene match: 6. This chain's CDR3 is CASSVTSGRATGELFF. In DNA, the CDR3 is TGTGCCAGCAGCGTAACTAGCGGGAGAGCCACCGGGGAGCTGTTTTTT.

This clone came up once. The genes are TRBV13 and TRBJ2-7; D is perhaps TRBD2 (6 bases). The V gene's germline CDR1 is PRHDT and CDR2 FYEKMQ (reference sequence). CDR3 size: 14 residues. V dropped 8 bases and J dropped 5 bases, with 19 bases sitting between them. CDR3 in amino acids: CASYRRGYGHEQYF. CDR3 sequence (DNA): TGTGCCAGCTATCGGCGGGGATACGGCCACGAGCAGTACTTC. The variable domain in full, with the rest retrieved from reference TRBV13 and TRBJ2-7, is AAGVIQSPRHLIKEKRETATLKCYPIPRHDTVYWYQQGPGQDPQFLISFYEKMQSDKGSIPDRFSAQQFSDYHSELNMSSLELGDSALYFCASYRRGYGHEQYFGPGTRLTVT.

This clone turned up a few times. This chain uses TRBV4-1 with TRBJ2-5, with D tentatively TRBD2 (6 bases). The CDR3 loop spans 19 amino acids. The ends were cut back, 0 bases at V and 2 bases at J, with 22 bases in the middle. The germline gives CDR1 MGHRA, CDR2 YSYEKL. DNA for the CDR3: TGCGCCAGCAGCCAAGATGGAGCGGGCCAATTCCCGGGTCAAGAGACCCAGTACTTC. It specifies CASSQDGAGQFPGQETQYF.

The chain carries TRBV27 and TRBJ2-1, with D unclear. Germline CDR1 is MNHEY and CDR2 is SMNVEV (reference sequence). The ends were cut back, 5 bases at V and 0 bases at J, with 8 bases in the middle. The CDR3 extends over 14 amino acids. The DNA for the CDR3 is TGTGCCAGCAGTCGCATAGACTCCTACAATGAGCAGTTCTTC. Its protein product is CASSRIDSYNEQFF.

The chain joins TRBV19 to TRBJ1-1; 8 positions match TRBD1. Germline trimming cut 0 bases from V and 5 bases from J; bases unmatched to any gene: 11. This CDR3 has 17 amino acids. Germline lookup yields CDR1 LNHDA and CDR2 SQIVND (reference sequence). The CDR3 here is CASSIDRGRLVATEAFF. CDR3 DNA: TGTGCCAGTAGTATAGACAGGGGGCGCCTCGTGGCGACTGAAGCTTTCTTT.

The V call is TRBV7-3, the J call TRBJ2-7, with D tentatively TRBD1 (6 bases). Germline V CDR1 and CDR2: SGHTA, FQGTGA. The CDR3 is 13 amino acids. V gave up 5 bases and J gave up 6 bases, with 14 bases separating them. CDR3 coding DNA: TGTGCCAGCAGCCGAGACAGGCCTGGCGAGCAGTACTTC. This encodes CASSRDRPGEQYF. The complete variable domain, with remaining parts taken from reference TRBV7-3 and TRBJ2-7, reads GAGVSQTPSNKVTEKGKYVELRCDPISGHTALYWYRQSLGQGPEFLIYFQGTGAADDSGLPNDRFFAVRPEGSVSTLKIQRTERGDSAVYLCASSRDRPGEQYFGPGTRLTVT.

This rearrangement joins TRBV5-1 to TRBJ2-1, with D possibly matching TRBD2 (6 bases). CDR3 size: 16 residues. Germline V gene lookup returns CDR1 SGHRS and CDR2 YFSETQ. V gave up 0 bases and J gave up 3 bases, with 13 bases separating them. Here the CDR3 reads CASSLGFGRDYNEQFF. The CDR3 nucleotides are TGCGCCAGCAGCTTGGGATTCGGGAGAGACTACAATGAGCAGTTCTTC.